The rows below give T cell receptor beta chains drawn from one sample of a study of blood T cells in healthy people across ages. TCRdb independently ran MiXCR on the 5' RACE reads; one entry per CDR3 protein. This sample has about 650,000 distinct CDR3 sequences, with about 34% found just once. Material for sequencing was blood. Receptors were obtained from an elderly woman in good health. Both conserved end residues are part of each CDR3.

V gene: TRBV2
CDR3 protein: CASKAGGSYNEQFF

V gene: TRBV19
CDR3 protein: CASSKLAGGPGEQYF

V gene: TRBV20-1
CDR3 protein: CSASGSGGAEDTQYF

V gene: TRBV6-4
CDR3 protein: CASSERVGSSYEQYF

V gene: TRBV7-6
CDR3 protein: CASSLTHLMHSPLHF

V gene: TRBV3-1
CDR3 protein: CASSQELGAETQYF

V gene: TRBV6-6
CDR3 protein: CASGGILAGAEAFF

V gene: TRBV20-1
CDR3 protein: CSARSGEWYEQYF

V gene: TRBV28
CDR3 protein: CASSLSEGAQGQPQHF

V gene: TRBV4-3
CDR3 protein: CASSQDTGLDTQYF

V gene: TRBV27
CDR3 protein: CASSPGGGGQRQPQHF

V gene: TRBV3-1
CDR3 protein: CASTQKFGASGANVLTF

V gene: TRBV29-1
CDR3 protein: CSVEERAGTYNEQFF

V gene: TRBV5-1
CDR3 protein: CASSARGPTDTQYF

V gene: TRBV28
CDR3 protein: CASSDRGGQGTYEQYF

V gene: TRBV20-1
CDR3 protein: CSAPGPGLEQYF

V gene: TRBV7-3
CDR3 protein: CASSLYQGQETQYF

V gene: TRBV29-1
CDR3 protein: CSAGTSGGSSYNEQFF

V gene: TRBV11-1
CDR3 protein: CASSLGTDYGYTF

V gene: TRBV29-1
CDR3 protein: CSAGVNTEAFF

V gene: TRBV20-1
CDR3 protein: CSASQGDATEAFF

V gene: TRBV7-3
CDR3 protein: CASSLMGSGTEAFF

V gene: TRBV4-1
CDR3 protein: CASSLNGGQRNSPLHF

V gene: TRBV6-2/TRBV6-3
CDR3 protein: CASSYRLAGGQADTQYF

V gene: TRBV30
CDR3 protein: CAWSDGGSQPQHF